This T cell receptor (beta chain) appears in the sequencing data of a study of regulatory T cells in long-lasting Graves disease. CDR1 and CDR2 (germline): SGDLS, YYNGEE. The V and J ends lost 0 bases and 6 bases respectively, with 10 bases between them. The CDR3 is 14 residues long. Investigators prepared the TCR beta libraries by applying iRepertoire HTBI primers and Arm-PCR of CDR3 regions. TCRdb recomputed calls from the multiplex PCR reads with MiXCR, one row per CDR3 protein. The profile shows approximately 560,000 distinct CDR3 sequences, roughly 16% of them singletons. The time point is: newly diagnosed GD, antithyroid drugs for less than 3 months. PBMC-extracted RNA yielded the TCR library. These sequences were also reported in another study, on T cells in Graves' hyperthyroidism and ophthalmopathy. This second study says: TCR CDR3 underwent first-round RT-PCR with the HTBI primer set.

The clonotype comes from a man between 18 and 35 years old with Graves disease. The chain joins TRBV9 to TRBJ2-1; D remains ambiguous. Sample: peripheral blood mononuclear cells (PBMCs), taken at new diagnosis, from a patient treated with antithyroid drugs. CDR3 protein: CASSVAGVINEQFF. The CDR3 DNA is TGTGCCAGCAGCGTAGCGGGTGTCATCAATGAGCAGTTCTTC.